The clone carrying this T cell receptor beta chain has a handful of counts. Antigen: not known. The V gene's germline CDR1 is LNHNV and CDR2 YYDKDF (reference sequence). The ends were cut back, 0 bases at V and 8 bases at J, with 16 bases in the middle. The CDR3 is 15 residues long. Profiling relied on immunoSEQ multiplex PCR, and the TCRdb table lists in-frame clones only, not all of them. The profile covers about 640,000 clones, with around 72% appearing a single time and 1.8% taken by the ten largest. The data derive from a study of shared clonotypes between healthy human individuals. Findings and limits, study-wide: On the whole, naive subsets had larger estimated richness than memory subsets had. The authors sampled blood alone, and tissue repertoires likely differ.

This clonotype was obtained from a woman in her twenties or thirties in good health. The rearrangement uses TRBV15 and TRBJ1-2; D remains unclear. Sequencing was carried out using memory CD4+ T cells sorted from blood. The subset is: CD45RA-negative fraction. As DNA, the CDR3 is TGTGCCACCAGCAGAGACACGGAGGACCTTGAAGGCTACACCTTC. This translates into CATSRDTEDLEGYTF.